This T cell receptor (beta chain) was profiled in a study of CD8 T cells in Susac syndrome. TCR beta was sequenced from blood CD8+ and CD4+ T cells. The multiple sclerosis control group was made up of treatment-naive patients with stable or active relapsing-remitting disease. It was with random hexamers that about 0.45 to 1 ug RNA was reverse transcribed. The authors amplified TCR beta CDR3 across 54 Vbeta and 13 Jbeta using immunoSEQ multiplex PCR. TCRdb passed the immunoSEQ multiplex PCR reads through MiXCR, listing each CDR3 protein once. Among 100,000 to 150,000 distinct CDR3 sequences listed, roughly 80% were seen once. V was trimmed by 4 bases and J by 3 bases, leaving 9 bases between them. CDR1 is LGHDT and CDR2 is YNNKEL in the germline V gene (reference sequence). The CDR3 spans 14 residues.

The TCR originated in a human donor with multiple sclerosis. The sequenced material came from CD8+ T cells from PBMCs. This rearrangement joins TRBV3-1 to TRBJ2-2; no clear D gene. The CDR3 loop is CASSPPTYTGELFF. The CDR3 bases are TGTGCCAGCAGCCCCCCCACCTACACCGGGGAGCTGTTTTTT.